This TCR beta chain was profiled in a study of shared clonotypes between healthy human individuals. This clone was seen a few times. Its antigen remains unknown. Study-level results: Some clonotypes were shared by all four sorted-subset donors, while others were not shared. The non-shared ones had lower generation probabilities than the shared ones.

The table came from immunoSEQ multiplex PCR; TCRdb's copy has only in-frame clones and leaves some out. Here the sample spans around 700,000 clones, roughly 70% being singletons. CDR1 and CDR2 (germline): LNHDA, SQIVND (reference sequence). The CDR3 runs 14 residues. The V end was cut by 5 bases, the J end by 7 bases, with 15 bases between. The sequenced sample was memory CD4+ T cells sorted from blood. Subset specified: CD45RA-negative fraction. The gene calls are TRBV19 and TRBJ1-5; TRBD1 is a possible D gene (6 bases). The sequence derives from a woman aged 30 to 39 in good health. CDR3 DNA sequence: TGTGCCAGTAGTCCCGGACAGTTTCAACAGCCCCAGCATTTT. Protein: CASSPGQFQQPQHF. Supplemented by reference TRBV19 and TRBJ1-5, the full variable domain reads DGGITQSPKYLFRKEGQNVTLSCEQNLNHDAMYWYRQDPGQGLRLIYYSQIVNDFQKGDIAEGYSVSREKKESFPLTVTSAQKNPTAFYLCASSPGQFQQPQHFGDGTRLSIL.